Listed below are T cell receptor beta chains from one sample, sequenced in a study of metastatic and nonmetastatic thyroid tumors. TCRdb re-called clones via MiXCR from the PCR reads. The sample lists 26,000 or so clones; roughly 17% were seen once. The sequencing sample was made of blood. The receptors were gathered from a female donor with papillary thyroid cancer or a benign thyroid nodule (not recorded which). Some clones in this sample may be carry-over from other donors' samples. Each CDR3 is given with its conserved first and last residue. Each record gives: D gene, clone size, J gene, V gene, CDR3 DNA, CDR3 protein. The D gene is left open where the match is weak. Rows may omit the clone size; those that give it use once, few, many or a size class.

.,many,TRBJ2-7,TRBV7-9,TGTGCCAGCAGCTTAGTGTCGGGAGACGGTTACGAGCAGTACTTC,CASSLVSGDGYEQYF
TRBD2,.,TRBJ2-2,TRBV5-4,TGTGCCAGCAGCTTAGGACTAGCGGAGACCTTGGAGCTGTTTTTT,CASSLGLAETLELFF
.,few,TRBJ2-5,TRBV24-1,TGTGCCACCAGTGATTCTAAAAGGGACTCACAAGAGAACCAGTACTTC,CATSDSKRDSQENQYF
TRBD2,.,TRBJ2-1,TRBV30,TGTGCCTGGAGTGTTAGCGGACTAGCCTCCTACAATGAGCAGTTCTTC,CAWSVSGLASYNEQFF
.,many,TRBJ2-1,TRBV6-2/TRBV6-3,TGTGCCAGCAGTCAGGGGTATGAGCAGTTCTTC,CASSQGYEQFF
.,many,TRBJ2-2,TRBV11-3,TGTGCCAGCAGCTTAGCTACCACCGGGGAGCTGTTTTTT,CASSLATTGELFF
.,many,TRBJ2-3,TRBV29-1,TGCAGCGTTGAAGCCCTCCAGGAGGCGGGTATACGCACAGATACACAGTATTTT,CSVEALQEAGIRTDTQYF
TRBD1,.,TRBJ1-2,TRBV15,TGTGCCACCAGCAGATATAGAGAGGGGGCACACTATGGCTACACCTTC,CATSRYREGAHYGYTF
TRBD1,many,TRBJ2-7,TRBV5-5,TGTGCCAGCAGCCCCCACAGGGGGGACTCCTACGAGCAGTACTTC,CASSPHRGDSYEQYF
TRBD1,.,TRBJ1-2,TRBV20-1,TGCAGTGCAGAAGGGGGCGCGATTGGCTACACCTTC,CSAEGGAIGYTF
.,.,TRBJ2-1,TRBV20-1,TGCAGTGCGGGGAGGACGTCGGGACGGTATGAGCAGTTCTTC,CSAGRTSGRYEQFF
.,few,TRBJ2-6,TRBV28,TGTGCCAGCAGTTTACCCGGTACAGATACTGGGGCCAACGTCCTGACTTTC,CASSLPGTDTGANVLTF
.,few,TRBJ2-1,TRBV28,TGTGCCAGCAGTCTGGGGGTATGGAATGAGCAGTTCTTC,CASSLGVWNEQFF
.,many,TRBJ2-3,TRBV2,TGTGCCAGCAGTGTTCAGGGCACAGATACGCAGTATTTT,CASSVQGTDTQYF
.,many,TRBJ2-1,TRBV5-4,TGTGCCAGCAGCTTAACCCTCTCCTACAATGAGCAGTTCTTC,CASSLTLSYNEQFF